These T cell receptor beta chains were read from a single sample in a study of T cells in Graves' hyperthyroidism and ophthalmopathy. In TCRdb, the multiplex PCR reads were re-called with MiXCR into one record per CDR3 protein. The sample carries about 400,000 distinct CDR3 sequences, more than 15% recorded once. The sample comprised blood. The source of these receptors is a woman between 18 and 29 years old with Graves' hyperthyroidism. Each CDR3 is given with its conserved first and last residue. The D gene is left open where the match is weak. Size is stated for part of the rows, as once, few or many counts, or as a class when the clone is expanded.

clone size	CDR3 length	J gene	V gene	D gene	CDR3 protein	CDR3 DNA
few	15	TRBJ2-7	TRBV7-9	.	CASSLEGVRGYEQYF	TGTGCCAGCAGCTTAGAGGGGGTCAGAGGCTACGAGCAGTACTTC
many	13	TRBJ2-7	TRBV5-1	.	CASSFIRGGEQYF	TGCGCCAGCAGCTTCATCAGGGGAGGGGAGCAGTACTTC
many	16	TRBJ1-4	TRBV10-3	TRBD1	CAISENAGTVNEKLFF	TGTGCCATCAGTGAGAACGCCGGGACAGTCAATGAAAAACTGTTTTTT
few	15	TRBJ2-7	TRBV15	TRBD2	CATSRELAGPYEQYF	TGTGCCACCAGCAGAGAGTTAGCGGGCCCCTACGAGCAGTACTTC
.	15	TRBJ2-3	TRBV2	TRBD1	CASRRTGSSTDTQYF	TGTGCCAGCAGAAGGACAGGGTCTAGCACAGATACGCAGTATTTT
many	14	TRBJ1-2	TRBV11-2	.	CASSLDGARYGYTF	TGTGCCAGCAGCTTAGATGGGGCCCGCTATGGCTACACCTTC
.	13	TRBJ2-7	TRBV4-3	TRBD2	CASSHESGREQYF	TGCGCCAGCAGCCATGAAAGCGGGAGGGAGCAGTACTTC
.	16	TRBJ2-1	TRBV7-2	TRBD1	CASSFPRTGMYNEQFF	TGTGCCAGCAGCTTCCCCCGGACAGGGATGTACAATGAGCAGTTCTTC
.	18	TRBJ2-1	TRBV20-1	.	CSARDRPVQRIFYNEQLF	TGCAGTGCTAGAGATCGACCAGTCCAGCGAATATTCTACAATGAGCAGCTCTTC
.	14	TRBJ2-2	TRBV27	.	CASSYGTFGGELFF	TGTGCCAGCAGTTACGGGACATTCGGCGGGGAGCTGTTTTTT
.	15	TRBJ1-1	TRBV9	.	CASSVAVGGKSEAFF	TGTGCCAGCAGCGTAGCTGTCGGGGGAAAGAGTGAAGCTTTCTTT
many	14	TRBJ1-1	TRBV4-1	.	CASSQDSAEAEAFF	TGCGCCAGCAGCCAAGATTCGGCGGAGGCTGAAGCTTTCTTT
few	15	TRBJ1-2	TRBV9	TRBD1	CASSPTGTGAYGYTF	TGTGCCAGCAGCCCAACCGGGACAGGGGCCTATGGCTACACCTTC
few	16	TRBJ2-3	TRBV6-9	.	CASSYLGGQYTDTQYF	TGTGCCAGCAGTTACTTAGGGGGTCAATACACAGATACGCAGTATTTT
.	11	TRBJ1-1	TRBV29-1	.	CSVEYFPEAFF	TGCAGCGTTGAATATTTCCCCGAAGCTTTCTTT
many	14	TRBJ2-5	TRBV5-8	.	CASSDPGKRETQYF	TGTGCCAGCAGCGATCCGGGCAAGCGAGAGACCCAGTACTTC
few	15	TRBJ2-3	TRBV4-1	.	CASSQGSLGKDTQYF	TGCGCCAGCAGCCAGGGTTCACTGGGGAAAGATACGCAGTATTTT
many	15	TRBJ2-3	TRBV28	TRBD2	CASGRLAGYTDTQYF	TGTGCCAGCGGCCGACTAGCGGGGTACACAGATACGCAGTATTTT
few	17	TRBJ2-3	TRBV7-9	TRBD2	CASSLGPSGIYTDTQYF	TGTGCCAGCAGCTTAGGGCCTAGCGGGATCTACACAGATACGCAGTATTTT
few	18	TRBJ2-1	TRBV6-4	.	CASSVGGTQDPQIDEQFF	TGTGCCAGCAGTGTAGGGGGAACGCAGGATCCCCAGATCGATGAGCAGTTCTTC
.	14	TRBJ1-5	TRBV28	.	CASSPRRGNQPQHF	TGTGCCAGCAGTCCTAGGCGGGGCAATCAGCCCCAGCATTTT
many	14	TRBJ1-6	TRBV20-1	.	CSARDVRAERVLHF	TGCAGTGCTAGAGATGTGAGAGCCGAGAGGGTCCTCCACTTT
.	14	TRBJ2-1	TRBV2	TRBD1	CASRGTVLLNEQFF	TGTGCCAGCAGGGGGACAGTGTTACTCAATGAGCAGTTCTTC
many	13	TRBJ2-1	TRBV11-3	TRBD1	CASSPGQGLEQFF	TGTGCCAGCAGCCCGGGACAGGGCCTTGAGCAGTTCTTC
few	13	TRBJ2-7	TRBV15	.	CATSRDHRYEQYF	TGTGCCACCAGCAGAGATCACCGCTACGAGCAGTACTTC
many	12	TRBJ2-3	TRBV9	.	CASSVERGTQYF	TGTGCCAGCAGCGTAGAGAGAGGTACGCAGTATTTT
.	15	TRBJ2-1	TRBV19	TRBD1	CASSLRQGQGNEQFF	TGTGCCAGTAGTCTTAGACAGGGTCAAGGCAATGAGCAGTTCTTC
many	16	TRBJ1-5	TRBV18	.	CASSPEGSAGNQPQHF	TGTGCCAGCTCACCAGAAGGGAGCGCCGGCAATCAGCCCCAGCATTTT
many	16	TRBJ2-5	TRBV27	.	CASSPSSRGGVWTQYF	TGTGCCAGCAGTCCCTCCTCGAGGGGCGGGGTGTGGACCCAGTACTTC